The 17 T cell receptor beta chains below come from one sample, sequenced in a study of radiotherapy plus CTLA-4 blockade in lung cancer (dated by TCRdb to the late 2010s). Receptor amplification or capture employed the immunoSEQ multiplex PCR assay. Imported from immuneACCESS, the table was reduced by TCRdb to in-frame sequences with V and J called. These copies leave out some clones; in studies compared against another copy, an unresolved V gene accounts for under half, and the cause of the remainder is not known. The sample has 34,000 or so clones on record, roughly 70% of them singletons. Of the sample, 13% to 15% falls within the top ten clones. This specimen was peripheral blood, taken from a patient treated with radiotherapy plus ipilimumab. These receptor sequences come from a human donor with non-small cell lung cancer that progressed on radiotherapy plus ipilimumab.

The chain uses TRBV2 and TRBJ1-1, with D possibly being TRBD1 (6 bases). Trimming pared 6 bases from V and 5 bases from J, leaving 10 bases between. The germline gives CDR1 SNHLY, CDR2 FYNNEI. The CDR3 runs to 12 residues. CDR3: CASRVTGTEAFF. DNA of the CDR3: TGTGCCAGCAGGGTCACAGGGACTGAAGCTTTCTTT. Filled out from reference TRBV2 and TRBJ1-1, the complete variable domain reads EPEVTQTPSHQVTQMGQEVILRCVPISNHLYFYWYRQILGQKVEFLVSFYNNEISEKSEIFDDQFSVERPDGSNFTLKIRSTKLEDSAMYFCASRVTGTEAFFGQGTRLTVV.

The chain recombines TRBV5-1 with TRBJ2-5, with 9 bases that match TRBD2. From germline, CDR1 is SGHRS and CDR2 YFSETQ. CDR3 length: 16 residues. V shed 2 bases and J 2 bases; nucleotides not matched to a gene: 7. The CDR3 DNA sequence: TGCGCCAGCAGCTTAAGTAGCGGGAGTTCGCAAGAGACCCAGTACTTC. Residues: CASSLSSGSSQETQYF.

In its sample, this clone was seen once. The chain links TRBV6-5 to TRBJ2-3; a possible D gene is TRBD1 (6 bases). V was pared by 7 bases and J by 3 bases, with 11 bases between. Germline V gene sequence: CDR1 MNHEY, CDR2 SVGAGI. This CDR3 is 13 amino acids long. In DNA, the CDR3 is TGTGCCAGCACTTTGGACAGAACAGATACGCAGTATTTT. It yields the protein CASTLDRTDTQYF.

This chain links TRBV4-3 with TRBJ1-2, with D possibly matching TRBD1 (5 bases). Germline V CDR1 and CDR2: LGHNA, YSLEER. V was shortened by 4 bases and J by 4 bases, with 13 bases between the two germline ends. The CDR3 totals 14 residues. CDR3 loop: CASSLLGDAYGYTF. CDR3 coding DNA: TGCGCCAGCAGCCTCTTGGGGGACGCCTATGGCTACACCTTC.

V and J are TRBV27 and TRBJ1-5, with D possibly TRBD1 on 6 matching bases. V was clipped by 2 bases and J by 9 bases, with 14 bases between them. Germline CDR1 and CDR2: MNHEY and SMNVEV (reference sequence). The CDR3 contains 14 residues. The CDR3 coding sequence is TGTGCCAGCAGTTTAGTTCGGGGGCGTGGGCCCCAGCATTTT. It is translated as CASSLVRGRGPQHF.

In this sample, this clone turned up a few times. The genes are TRBV19 and TRBJ2-1, with a possible D match to TRBD2 (5 bases). CDR1 and CDR2 from the germline V gene are LNHDA and SQIVND (reference sequence). CDR3 length: 13 residues. Trimming took off 1 base at V and 5 bases at J, with 6 bases between the two ends. The CDR3 sequence is CASSIGGNNEQFF. CDR3 coding DNA: TGTGCCAGTAGTATAGGAGGGAACAATGAGCAGTTCTTC.

This clone was seen a handful of times. This chain joins TRBV6-5 and TRBJ1-6; D might be TRBD1 (5 bases). Germline V gene lookup returns CDR1 MNHEY and CDR2 SVGAGI. The V end was cut by 7 bases, the J end by 2 bases, with 12 bases between. CDR3 length: 15 residues. The CDR3 loop reads CASTIEDTYNSPLHF. Here the CDR3 DNA reads TGTGCCAGCACCATCGAGGACACCTATAATTCACCCCTCCACTTT.

The chain joins TRBV5-4 to TRBJ2-3; 8 bases map to TRBD2. Losses at the gene ends were 1 base for V and 1 base for J; bases not matched to a gene: 5. Germline V gene sequence: CDR1 SGHNT, CDR2 YYREEE (reference sequence). The CDR3 is 16 amino acids. CDR3 nucleotide sequence: TGTGCCAGCAGCTTGCCGATGACTAGCGGCACAGATACGCAGTATTTT. Translating gives CASSLPMTSGTDTQYF.

The chain has TRBV20-1 and TRBJ2-7; D not certain. The germline gives CDR1 DFQATT, CDR2 SNEGSKA (reference sequence). With 1 base removed from V and 4 bases from J, the gap between germline ends came to 5 bases. The length of the CDR3 is 11 residues. CDR3 nucleotides: TGCAGTGCTAGAGTTGAGTACGAGCAGTACTTC. It encodes CSARVEYEQYF.

The V gene is TRBV7-9, the J gene TRBJ2-1; 7 positions agree with TRBD2. V was pared by 6 bases and J by 0 bases, with 8 bases of the junction left unmatched. Germline V gene sequence: CDR1 SEHNR, CDR2 FQNEAQ (reference sequence). The length of the CDR3 is 16 residues. CDR3 nucleotides: TGTGCCAGCAGACCTCCTAGCGGCAGCTCCTACAATGAGCAGTTCTTC. It specifies CASRPPSGSSYNEQFF.

The count of this clone is one. The sample has other DNA sequences that encode this CDR3 too. The rearrangement uses TRBV5-1 and TRBJ2-3, with D perhaps TRBD2 (7 bases). Per germline, CDR1 SGHRS and CDR2 YFSETQ. The V gene lost 0 bases and the J gene lost 6 bases, with 14 bases spanning the gap. This CDR3 is 15 amino acids long. CDR3 DNA: TGCGCCAGCAGCTTGGTTGGGCGGGGGCCCGATACGCAGTATTTT. This translates into CASSLVGRGPDTQYF. The full variable domain, with the rest looked up from reference TRBV5-1 and TRBJ2-3, is KAGVTQTPRYLIKTRGQQVTLSCSPISGHRSVSWYQQTPGQGLQFLFEYFSETQRNKGNFPGRFSGRQFSNSRSEMNVSTLELGDSALYLCASSLVGRGPDTQYFGPGTRLTVL.

The chain is built from TRBV23-1 and TRBJ1-4, with 7 bases lining up with TRBD1. TRBV23-1 is treated as an ORF (open reading frame) with a function not yet certain. V shed 6 bases, J shed 3 bases, and the junction held 16 bases outside the gene matches. The CDR3 contains 18 residues. The CDR3 nucleotides are TGCGCCAGCAGCTGGGACCCGACAGGGAGAGGGGCTAATGAAAAACTGTTTTTT. Its protein is CASSWDPTGRGANEKLFF.

This clone has a single count. The V gene is TRBV7-9, the J gene TRBJ1-1; TRBD1 aligns across 7 bases. The CDR3 is 13 residues long. Germline-derived CDR1 and CDR2 are SEHNR and FQNEAQ (reference sequence). The V and J ends lost 7 bases and 5 bases, in that order; junction bases with no gene match: 7. CDR3 DNA: TGTGCCAGCACTATCGGGACAGCGACTGAAGCTTTCTTT. Its protein is CASTIGTATEAFF.

This clone occurred a few times. The chain couples TRBV28 to TRBJ2-7, with 9 bases that match TRBD1. Germline V CDR1 and CDR2: MDHEN, SYDVKM. This CDR3 is built from 13 residues. V dropped 8 bases and J dropped 5; count of bases not matched to a gene: 7. In nucleotides, the CDR3 is TGTGCCAGCTCCAGGACAGGGGTCGACGAGCAGTACTTC. This translates into CASSRTGVDEQYF.

V usage is TRBV6-6 and J usage is TRBJ1-3; D is ambiguous. Germline V gene sequence: CDR1 MNHNY, CDR2 SVGAGI (reference sequence). CDR3 size: 14 residues. Trimming removed 7 bases at V and 0 bases at J, with 10 bases between. The CDR3 sequence: CASTSPPSGNTIYF. CDR3 nucleotide sequence: TGTGCCAGCACCTCACCTCCCTCTGGAAACACCATATATTTT.

This clone was detected only once. This rearrangement joins TRBV9 to TRBJ2-2, with a weak D call TRBD2 (5 bases). The germline V gene has CDR1 SGDLS and CDR2 YYNGEE. The CDR3 is 15 amino acids. V was shortened by 6 bases and J by 7 bases, with 19 bases between the two germline ends. Written as DNA, the CDR3 is TGTGCCAGCACCCACCCACCAGGAGGTCACGGGGAGCTGTTTTTT. This gives the protein CASTHPPGGHGELFF.

This clone was counted a few times. The genes are TRBV19 and TRBJ2-5; D unresolved. Trimming removed 1 base at V and 7 bases at J, with 13 bases between. Germline V gene lookup returns CDR1 LNHDA and CDR2 SQIVND (reference sequence). The CDR3 consists of 14 residues. CDR3 bases: TGTGCCAGTAGTATAGGACCCCCGCCGATGACCCAGTACTTC. Amino acid sequence: CASSIGPPPMTQYF.